This T cell receptor beta chain was obtained from a study of T cell responses to AZD1222 COVID-19 vaccine. Study-level results: Repertoire sampling occurred only after the peak T cell response. Spike-specific TCRs gained breadth and depth after people received two AZD1222 doses. The study reported that nearly half of spike-specific TCRs target unmutated variant regions. It should be noted that donors were predominantly white British and more often female, and clonal diversity was possibly underestimated.

Generated by immunoSEQ multiplex PCR, the TCRdb table keeps only in-frame clones and is missing some. The sample yields 100,000 to 150,000 clones, roughly 91% seen once. Of note for this clone: The target antigen is unknown.

The CDR3 covers 15 residues. Germline lookup yields CDR1 SGHVS and CDR2 FQNEAQ. Deletions cut 2 bases from V and 4 bases from J, with 14 bases between. The sample was peripheral blood, taken on day 0 of MenACWY control vaccination. This clonotype was obtained from an adult in good health. The chain links TRBV7-8 to TRBJ1-2, with D unresolved. The DNA for the CDR3 is TGTGCCAGCAGCTTAAGAAGCGACGGTTTCTATGGCTACACCTTC. It codes for CASSLRSDGFYGYTF.